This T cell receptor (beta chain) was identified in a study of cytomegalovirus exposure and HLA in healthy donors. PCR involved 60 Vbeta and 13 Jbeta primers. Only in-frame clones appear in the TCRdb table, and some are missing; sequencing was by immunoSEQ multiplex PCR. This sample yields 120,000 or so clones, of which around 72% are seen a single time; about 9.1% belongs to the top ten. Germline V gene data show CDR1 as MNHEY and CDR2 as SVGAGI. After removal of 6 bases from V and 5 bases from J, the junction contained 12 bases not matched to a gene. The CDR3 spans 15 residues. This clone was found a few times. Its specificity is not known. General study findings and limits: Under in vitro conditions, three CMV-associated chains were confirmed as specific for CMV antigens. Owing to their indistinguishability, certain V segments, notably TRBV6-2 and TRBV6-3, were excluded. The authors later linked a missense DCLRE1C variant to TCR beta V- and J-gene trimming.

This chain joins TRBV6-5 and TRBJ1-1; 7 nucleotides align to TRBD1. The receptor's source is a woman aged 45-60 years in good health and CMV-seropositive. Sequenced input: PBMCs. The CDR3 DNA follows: TGTGCCAGCAGGGGGGCAGGGGGGAGTCGGACTGAAGCTTTCTTT. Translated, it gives CASRGAGGSRTEAFF.